The source of this T cell receptor (beta chain) is a study of blood T cell repertoires in COVID-19. As for the study in general: Sources were T cells, B-cell-depleted T cells, or PBMCs; the material itself was cDNA or gDNA.

V lost 4 bases to trimming and J lost 1 base, with 12 bases between them. From germline, CDR1 is SGHDT and CDR2 YYEEEE. CDR3 length: 15 residues. Authors' processing steps: For nucleated cells, counts were estimated from reference gene primer amplification. TCRdb's copy holds only in-frame clones and misses some; the assay was immunoSEQ multiplex PCR. V and J calls and clone size are copied from that table; D and trimming were computed from the DNA. Here the sample spans about 190,000 clones, approximately 91% being singletons. The gene calls are TRBV5-6 and TRBJ2-4; the D gene is possibly TRBD1 (6 bases). The sequencing input was peripheral blood. The receptor was derived from a man in his 70s with active or convalescent COVID-19. The CDR3, as DNA: TGTGCCAGCAGCGACAGGTTGTTGGCCAAAAACATTCAGTACTTC. Its translation: CASSDRLLAKNIQYF.